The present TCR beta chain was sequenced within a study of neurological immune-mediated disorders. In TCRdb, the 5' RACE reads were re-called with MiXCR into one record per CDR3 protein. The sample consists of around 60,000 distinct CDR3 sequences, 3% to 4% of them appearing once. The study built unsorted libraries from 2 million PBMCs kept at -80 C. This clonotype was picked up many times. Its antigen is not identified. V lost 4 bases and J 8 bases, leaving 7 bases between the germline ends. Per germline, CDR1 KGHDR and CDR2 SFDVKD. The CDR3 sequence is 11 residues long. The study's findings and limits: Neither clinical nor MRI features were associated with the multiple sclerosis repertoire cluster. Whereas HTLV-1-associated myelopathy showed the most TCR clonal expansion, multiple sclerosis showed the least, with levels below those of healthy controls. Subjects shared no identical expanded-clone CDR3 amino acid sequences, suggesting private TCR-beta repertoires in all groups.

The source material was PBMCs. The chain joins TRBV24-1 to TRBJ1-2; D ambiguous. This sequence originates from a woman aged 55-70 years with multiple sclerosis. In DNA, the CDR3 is TGTGCCACCAGTGAAGGTGGGGGCTACACCTTC. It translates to CATSEGGGYTF.